The 2 T cell receptor beta chains below were found in one sample sequenced in a study of blood T cell repertoires in COVID-19. Profiling relied on immunoSEQ multiplex PCR, and the TCRdb table lists in-frame clones only, not all of them. The table lists 250,000 to 300,000 clones, approximately 93% of them singletons. The specimen sequenced was peripheral blood. The receptors stem from a woman aged 25 to 39 with COVID-19, enrolled during active disease.

The CDR3 sequence is CASSRGVPRGGLYSNQPQHF. The CDR3 nucleotides are TGTGCCAGCAGCCGGGGGGTACCACGAGGTGGGTTGTATAGCAATCAGCCCCAGCATTTT. The chain combines TRBV27 with TRBJ1-5, with D possibly matching TRBD1 (5 bases). Trimming stripped 6 bases from V and 0 bases from J, with 27 bases between. From germline, CDR1 is MNHEY and CDR2 SMNVEV (reference sequence). The CDR3 length is 20 residues.

The V gene is TRBV19, the J gene TRBJ2-1; 7 bases are a match to TRBD1. CDR1 LNHDA and CDR2 SQIVND come from the germline V gene (reference sequence). V lost 9 bases, J lost 5 bases, and 10 bases stayed unmatched. There are 14 residues in the CDR3. CDR3 nucleotide sequence: TGTGCCAGCAGAACAGGGGCGGCTAACAATGAGCAGTTCTTC. Protein sequence: CASRTGAANNEQFF.